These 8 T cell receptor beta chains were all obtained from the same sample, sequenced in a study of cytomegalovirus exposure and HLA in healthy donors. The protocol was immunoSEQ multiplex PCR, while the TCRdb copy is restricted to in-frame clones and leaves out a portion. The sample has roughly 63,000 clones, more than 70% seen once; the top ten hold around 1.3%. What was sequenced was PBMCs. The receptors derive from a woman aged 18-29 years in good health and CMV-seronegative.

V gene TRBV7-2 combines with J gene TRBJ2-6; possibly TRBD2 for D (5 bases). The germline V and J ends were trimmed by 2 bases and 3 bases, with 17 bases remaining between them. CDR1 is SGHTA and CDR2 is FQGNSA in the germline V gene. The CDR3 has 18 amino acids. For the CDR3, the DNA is TGTGCCAGCAGCTTACTTGTCTGGGCGGGTTATGGGGCCAACGTCCTGACTTTC. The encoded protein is CASSLLVWAGYGANVLTF.

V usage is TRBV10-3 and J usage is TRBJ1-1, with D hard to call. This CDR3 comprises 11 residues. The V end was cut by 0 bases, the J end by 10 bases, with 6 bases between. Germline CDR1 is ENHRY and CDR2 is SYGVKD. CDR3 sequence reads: CAISESTRAFF. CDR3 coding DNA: TGTGCCATCAGTGAGTCGACTCGAGCTTTCTTT.

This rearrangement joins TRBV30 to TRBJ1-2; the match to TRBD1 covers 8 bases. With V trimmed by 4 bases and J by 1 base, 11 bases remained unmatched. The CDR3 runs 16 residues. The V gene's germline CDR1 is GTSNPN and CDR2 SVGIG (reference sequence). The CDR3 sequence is CAWTGRGHHINYGYTF. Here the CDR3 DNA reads TGTGCCTGGACGGGCAGGGGGCACCATATTAACTATGGCTACACCTTC.

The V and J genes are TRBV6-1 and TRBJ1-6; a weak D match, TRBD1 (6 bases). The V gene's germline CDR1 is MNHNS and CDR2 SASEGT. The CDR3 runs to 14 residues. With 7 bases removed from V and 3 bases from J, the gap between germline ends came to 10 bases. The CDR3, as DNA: TGTGCCAGCATCTCGGACAGCTATAATTCACCCCTCCACTTT. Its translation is CASISDSYNSPLHF.

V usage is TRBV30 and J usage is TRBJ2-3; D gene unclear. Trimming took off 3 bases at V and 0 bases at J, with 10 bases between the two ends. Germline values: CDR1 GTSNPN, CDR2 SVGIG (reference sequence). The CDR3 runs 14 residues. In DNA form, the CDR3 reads TGTGCCTGGAGGCCAGAGACAAGCACAGATACGCAGTATTTT. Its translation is CAWRPETSTDTQYF.

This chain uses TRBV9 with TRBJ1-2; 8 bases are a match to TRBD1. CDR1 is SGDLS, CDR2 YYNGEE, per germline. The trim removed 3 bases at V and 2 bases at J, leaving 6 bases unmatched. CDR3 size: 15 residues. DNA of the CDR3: TGTGCCAGCAGCGACTGGACAGGGTCAAACTATGGCTACACCTTC. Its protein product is CASSDWTGSNYGYTF.

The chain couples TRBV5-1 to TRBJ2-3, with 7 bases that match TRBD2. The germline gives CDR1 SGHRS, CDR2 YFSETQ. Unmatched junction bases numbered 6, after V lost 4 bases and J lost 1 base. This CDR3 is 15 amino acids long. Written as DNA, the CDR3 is TGCGCCAGCAGCCCATCTAGCGGTGGCACAGATACGCAGTATTTT. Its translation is CASSPSSGGTDTQYF.

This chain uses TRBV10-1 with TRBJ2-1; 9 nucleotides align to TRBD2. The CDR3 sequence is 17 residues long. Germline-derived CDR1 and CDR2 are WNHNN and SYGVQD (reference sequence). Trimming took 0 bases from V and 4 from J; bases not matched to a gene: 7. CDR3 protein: CASSESVREGPYNEQFF. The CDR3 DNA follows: TGCGCCAGCAGTGAGTCGGTGCGGGAGGGACCATACAATGAGCAGTTCTTC.